This T cell receptor (beta chain) was obtained from a study of beta chain features in type 1 diabetes (dated by TCRdb to the late 2010s). Background for the entire study: Mean age, gender distribution, total cell number and subset yield did not differ between patients and healthy donors. A total of about 100,000,000 sorted cells were examined across all samples, and RNA yield correlated strongly with the number of cells per subset. The study compared the TCRB repertoires of sorted circulating CD4+ T cell subsets in recently diagnosed type 1 diabetes patients with those in matched healthy donors. Regulatory and stem cell-like memory subsets were obtained from only 8 patients and roughly 8 healthy donors, while naive and central memory subsets were obtained from all 30 or so donors. The paper's findings and limits, for the study overall: Because cDNA rather than genomic DNA was sequenced, highly expressing activated cells could have been over-represented, although no difference in activation and CD3 levels was found between groups. At VDJ recombination sites, type 1 diabetes patients had fewer insertions and more deleted nucleotides, which implies abnormalities in thymic rearrangement. Type 1 diabetes patients showed a moderate but significant shortening of TCRB CDR3 length in all four CD4+ subsets. The naive, central memory and regulatory TCRB repertoires appeared to resemble one another more closely among patients than among healthy donors. Only small numbers of individuals were included in the HLA sub-analyses, which left unresolved whether HLA type had any influence on TCRB rearrangement. Shorter templates might have been favored by PCR, but patient and control samples were amplified and corrected together, so both groups would have been affected equally by any skew.

At the junction V is shortened by 2 bases and J by 11 bases, with 15 bases in between. CDR1 and CDR2 are read off the germline V gene as SNHLY and FYNNEI. From the cysteine up to the phenylalanine, the CDR3 has a length of 13 residues. Only CDR3 DNA is held: 39 bases, read in frame from base 1. All of the isolated RNA was reverse transcribed with the High Capacity cDNA Reverse Transcription Kit, so expressed TCRB transcripts were sequenced. Naive, central memory and regulatory T cell samples underwent deep immunoSEQ sequencing, averaging about 3.57 million total reads per sample. Sorted cells were lysed in RLT buffer, and RNA was extracted using DNase-treated RNeasy Micro or Mini kits according to cell number. Each cell subset was processed separately to prevent cross-contamination, with patient and healthy donor samples processed together. TCRB sequences were amplified from cDNA with the immunoSEQ multiplex PCR, producing 87-bp fragments spanning the CDR3 region. The amplicons were sequenced using the Illumina HiSeq platform. Per the authors' processing: Synthetic template baselines were used to correct PCR bias computationally, reads within Hamming distance 2 were collapsed together, and singletons that could not be merged were discarded. Reads were aligned against IMGT so that V, D and J genes, CDR3 length and insertions or deletions at six rearrangement sites could be assigned. Within each subset, clonotype counts were normalized to the number of sorted cells before true diversity and Gini coefficients were calculated with the tcR R package. Repertoire sharing was quantified using the overlap coefficient calculated on TCRB nucleotide sequences. Out-of-frame TCRB sequences from naive cells were analyzed to stand in for the pre-selection repertoire. Entries here come from immuneACCESS through TCRdb and include only in-frame sequences with V and J called. Some clones fail to appear in such tables; in the studies checked, an unresolved V gene covers under half of the shortfall, and the cause of the remainder is unknown. V and J calls and clone size are as listed in that table; D and trimming were resolved from the DNA. The sample data list some 170,000 clones, and almost 65% of these were observed just once. The ten largest make up roughly 0.095% of the sample.

Comment on this clone: Which antigen it targets is not known. One base away there is no much larger clone; base qualities are not given.

Each donor gave one peripheral blood draw, averaging roughly 120 mL, which was collected into heparinised tubes. Naive, central memory, regulatory and stem cell-like memory CD4+ T cells were sorted on a BD FACSAria II using a panel including CD45RO, CCR7, CD25, CD127, CD95 and CD27. A purity above 95% was achieved for all sorted populations. Right away, PBMCs were isolated by Lymphoprep density gradient centrifugation and were stained directly, with no culture step. So that batch effects would be minimized, each experiment stained and sorted samples in pairs, pairing one healthy donor with one patient.

The chain is assembled from TRBV2 and TRBJ1-2, with TRBD1 as a weak D call on 6 bases. The receptor was derived from a man under 40 with type 1 diabetes. The specimen sequenced was naive CD4+ T cells from blood. The intended sense of this specimen's cell subset or site label: true naive CD4+ T cells. The CDR3 protein is CASSERTDLDYTF. In nucleotides, the sequence is TGTGCCAGCAGTGAACGGACAGATCTGGATTACACCTTC.